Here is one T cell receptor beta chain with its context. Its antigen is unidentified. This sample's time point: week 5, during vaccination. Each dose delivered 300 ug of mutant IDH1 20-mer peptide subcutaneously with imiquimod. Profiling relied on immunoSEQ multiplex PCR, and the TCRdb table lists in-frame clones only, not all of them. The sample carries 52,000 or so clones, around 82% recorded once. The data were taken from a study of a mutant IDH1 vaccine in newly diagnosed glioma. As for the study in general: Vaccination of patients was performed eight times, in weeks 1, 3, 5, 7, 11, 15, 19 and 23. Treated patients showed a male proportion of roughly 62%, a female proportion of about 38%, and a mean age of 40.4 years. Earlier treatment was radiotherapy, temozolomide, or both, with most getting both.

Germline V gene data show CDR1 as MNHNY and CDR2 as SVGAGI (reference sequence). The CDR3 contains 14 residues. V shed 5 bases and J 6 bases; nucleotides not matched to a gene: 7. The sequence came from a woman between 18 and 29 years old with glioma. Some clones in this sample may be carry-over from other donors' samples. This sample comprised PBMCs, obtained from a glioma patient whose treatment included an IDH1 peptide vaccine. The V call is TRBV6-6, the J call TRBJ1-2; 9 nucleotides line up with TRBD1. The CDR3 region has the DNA TGTGCCAGCAGTGGACAGGGGAGAATGCATGGCTACACCTTC. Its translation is CASSGQGRMHGYTF.